This entry lists 26 T cell receptor beta chains sequenced from one sample in a study of CD8+ T cells in alopecia areata. After isolation, RNA underwent reverse transcription to generate cDNA as the sequencing template. TCRdb keeps only in-frame clones here, not all; method: immunoSEQ multiplex PCR. The table lists about 19,000 clones, no singletons, with around 29% in the top ten. A panel of CD4, CD8alpha, NKG2D, NKG2ACE and other markers served to sort pooled cutaneous lymph node cells. The specimen was CD8+ T cells sorted from a lymph node. The origin of the receptors is a C3H/HeJ mouse with alopecia areata. The strain's MHC haplotype is H2-k.

A note on this clone: The genes and germline here are from mouse. Read sequence stops 4 residues before the CDR3 end, and the germline J gene provides the missing end. This chain links TRBV19 with TRBJ2-1; D perhaps matches TRBD1 (5 bases). The CDR3 loop spans 14 amino acids. The germline V and J ends were trimmed by 5 bases and 4 bases, with 13 bases remaining between them. Germline CDR1 FNHDT, CDR2 SITEND (reference sequence). CDR3 sequence reads: CASSPGHGYAEQFF. The part of the CDR3 DNA that was read is TGTGCCAGCAGCCCTGGACACGGGTATGCT.

This clone was detected a few times. Mouse gene names apply. The CDR3 end lies 4 residues beyond the end of the read and is filled in from the germline J gene. The chain uses TRBV31 and TRBJ2-7; 11 bases agree with TRBD2. This CDR3 comprises 14 residues. Trimming removed 1 base from V and 3 bases from J; junction bases left unmatched: 2. The germline V gene has CDR1 GKSSPN and CDR2 SITVG. The CDR3 loop is CAWSPGLGDYEQYF. Incomplete CDR3 DNA: TGTGCCTGGAGTCCGGGACTGGGGGACTAT. Supplemented by reference TRBV31 and TRBJ2-7, the full variable domain reads AQTIHQWPVAEIKAVGSPLSLGCTIKGKSSPNLYWYWQATGGTLQQLFYSITVGQVESVVQLNLSASRPKDDQFILSTEKLLLSHSGFYLCAWSPGLGDYEQYFGPGTRLTVL.

This clone occurred many times. Mouse gene names and germline throughout. CDR3 residues: CASSRQKIQDTQYF. The CDR3 bases that were read are TGTGCTAGCAGTCGACAAAAAATCCAAGAC. The chain employs TRBV17 and TRBJ2-5; the D is unclear. The CDR3 extends 4 residues past the end of the read, so its final part is completed from the germline J gene. The CDR3 has 14 amino acids. CDR1 MNHDT and CDR2 YYDKIL come from the germline V gene. Trimming left V 5 bases short and J 2 bases short, with 11 bases between.

This clone occurred a few times. Gene labels here are mouse ones. From the germline J gene comes the end of the CDR3, since the read stops 4 residues before it. This chain links TRBV1 with TRBJ2-2, with 10 bases matching TRBD1. Germline V gene lookup returns CDR1 NSQYPW and CDR2 LRSPGD (reference sequence). V lost 4 bases, J lost 3 bases, and 8 bases stayed unmatched. CDR3 size: 17 residues. The CDR3 DNA, read in part, is TGCACCTGCAGTGGGGGACAGGGGAAGAAGGACACCGGG. It encodes CTCSGGQGKKDTG. The whole CDR3 protein is CTCSGGQGKKDTGQLYF.

In regard to this clone: The TCRdb protein fails to match the DNA translation at residue 13; the protein reported here was translated from the DNA. The gene names here belong to mouse. The CDR3 end is not reached by the read, which stops 3 residues before it; the germline J gene fills it in. This chain connects TRBV19 to TRBJ1-3, with 11 bases lining up with TRBD1. Germline V lookup: CDR1 FNHDT, CDR2 SITEND (reference sequence). CDR3 length: 16 residues. V shed 4 bases and J 2 bases; nucleotides not matched to a gene: 5. CDR3 DNA (partial): TGTGCCAGCAGTCCTCGGACAGGGGGCGCTGGAAATACG. Protein product: CASSPRTGGAGNT. The entire CDR3 is CASSPRTGGAGNTLYF.

This clone was seen many times. Gene names follow the mouse nomenclature. The CDR3 goes on 4 residues after the read ends, and that part is filled in from the germline J gene. The gene calls are TRBV13-3 and TRBJ2-7, with a possible D match to TRBD2 (5 bases). The CDR3 is 13 residues long. Germline V gene sequence: CDR1 NNHDY, CDR2 SYVADS. This CDR3 is CASSPELEYEQYF. The sequenced part of the CDR3 DNA is TGTGCCAGCAGTCCCGAACTGGAATAT.

At least ten counts were recorded for this clone. Mouse gene names and germline throughout. The read halts 4 residues ahead of the CDR3 end, with the missing end drawn from the germline J gene. This chain links TRBV1 with TRBJ2-3, with D perhaps matching TRBD2 (5 bases). V was shortened by 0 bases and J by 0 bases, with 13 bases between the two germline ends. Germline CDR1 and CDR2: NSQYPW and LRSPGD (reference sequence). There are 17 residues in the CDR3. The CDR3 loop is CTCSADRSGLSAETLYF. Incomplete CDR3 DNA: TGCACCTGCAGTGCAGATCGATCTGGGCTTAGTGCAGAA.

The table lists this clone with many counts. Gene names are mouse gene names. The read ends 4 residues early relative to the CDR3; the germline J gene fills the gap. Distinct nucleotide sequences in the sample also encode this CDR3. The chain carries TRBV13-3 and TRBJ2-3; TRBD1 matches at 8 bases. The CDR3 is 15 amino acids. Losses at the gene ends were 2 bases for V and 1 base for J; bases not matched to a gene: 3. CDR1 is NNHDY and CDR2 is SYVADS in the germline V gene. The CDR3 reads CASSDRGRGAETLYF. The CDR3 bases that were read are TGTGCCAGCAGTGACAGGGGGCGCGGTGCAGAA.

Notes on this clone: The genes are named according to mouse. The read falls 4 residues short of the CDR3 end, and the missing part is taken from the germline J gene. J is TRBJ2-5 and V is TRBV19; 10 nucleotides match TRBD2. The CDR3 contains 15 residues. Germline CDR1 is FNHDT and CDR2 is SITEND (reference sequence). The sequenced part of the CDR3 DNA is TGTGCCAGCAGTATAGCTGGGGGGGCGCCAGAC. It codes for CASSIAGGAPD. The CDR3 in full is CASSIAGGAPDTQYF.

This clone was observed a handful of times. The genes are named according to mouse. The read finishes 4 residues shy of the CDR3 end, and the germline J gene is used to complete it. The chain couples TRBV13-1 to TRBJ2-2, with 9 bases identical to TRBD1. Germline lookup yields CDR1 NSHNY and CDR2 SYGAGN. Unmatched junction bases numbered 4, after V lost 0 bases and J lost 4 bases. This CDR3 comprises 16 residues. CDR3 in amino acids: CASSDAGTGSTGQLYF. The CDR3 DNA, read in part, is TGTGCCAGCAGTGATGCCGGGACAGGGTCCACCGGG.

In this sample, this clone turned up many times. The germline and genes are mouse ones. The CDR3 bases that were read are TGTGCCAGCAGCCCTGGACTGGTTAACCAAGAC. It encodes CASSPGLVNQD. The whole CDR3 sequence is CASSPGLVNQDTQYF. This rearrangement joins TRBV13-3 to TRBJ2-5; 7 nucleotides agree with TRBD2. Read coverage stops 4 residues before the CDR3 terminus; the germline J gene supplies the remainder. V shed 5 bases and J 0 bases; nucleotides not matched to a gene: 6. The V gene's germline CDR1 is NNHDY and CDR2 SYVADS. The CDR3 extends over 15 amino acids.

This clone was found a few times. Gene names refer to mouse genes. The DNA ends 4 residues before the CDR3 does, and the rest of the CDR3 is filled in from the germline J gene. The chain has TRBV13-3 and TRBJ2-3, with 8 bases lining up with TRBD2. Germline V gene data show CDR1 as NNHDY and CDR2 as SYVADS. With 1 base clipped from V and 4 bases from J, the junction kept 5 bases outside the gene matches. The CDR3 length is 15 residues. CDR3 sequence reads: CASSDRGGRTETLYF. CDR3 DNA (partial): TGTGCCAGCAGTGATCGGGGGGGGCGCACAGAA.

This clone showed up many times. All gene names here are mouse names. CDR3 DNA, as far as it was read: TGTGCCAGCAGTGGGACTGGGGGTAGCTCCTAT. Amino acids: CASSGTGGSSY. The CDR3 reads in full as CASSGTGGSSYEQYF. J is TRBJ2-7 and V is TRBV13-1; TRBD2 agrees at 10 bases. The CDR3 goes on 4 residues after the read ends, and that part is filled in from the germline J gene. Germline assignment: CDR1 NSHNY and CDR2 SYGAGN. V shed 3 bases and J 0 bases; nucleotides not matched to a gene: 3. The CDR3 extends over 15 amino acids.

This clone was observed a few times. Genes and germline come from the mouse. The read gets to within 4 residues of the CDR3 end, and the germline J gene fills in the rest. The J gene is TRBJ1-4, the V gene TRBV5; TRBD1 is a possible D gene (6 bases). The germline V gene has CDR1 LGHNA and CDR2 YNLKQL (reference sequence). V was pared by 4 bases and J by 0 bases, with 9 bases between. This CDR3 has 15 amino acids. The CDR3 bases that were read are TGTGCCAGCAGCCCCGGACAGTTTTCCAACGAA. Amino acids: CASSPGQFSNE. The whole CDR3 protein is CASSPGQFSNERLFF.

This clone was observed at least ten times. Gene labels here are mouse ones. The CDR3 extends 4 residues past the end of the read, so its final part is completed from the germline J gene. The chain links TRBV14 to TRBJ1-4; TRBD1 is a possible D gene (5 bases). This CDR3 has 13 amino acids. Deletions cut 2 bases from V and 3 bases from J, with 5 bases between. The V gene's germline CDR1 is SGHDT and CDR2 FRDEAV. The CDR3 region is CASSLDTNERLFF. CDR3 bases read: TGTGCCAGCAGTTTGGACACCAACGAA.

Turning to this clone: All gene names here are mouse names. Read coverage stops 4 residues before the CDR3 terminus; the germline J gene supplies the remainder. The chain links TRBV13-1 to TRBJ1-1, with TRBD1 as a possible D gene (5 bases). The CDR3 totals 12 residues. Germline-derived CDR1 and CDR2 are NSHNY and SYGAGN. Trimming shortened V by 5 bases and J by 4 bases, and 9 bases separated the two germline ends. The CDR3 region is CASRGVGTEVFF. The CDR3 DNA, read in part, is TGTGCCAGCAGAGGGGTTGGCACA.

For this clone: Germline and genes here are mouse. The read ends 4 residues early relative to the CDR3; the germline J gene fills the gap. V and J are TRBV19 and TRBJ2-2; D not resolved. CDR3 length equals 14 residues. V dropped 2 bases and J dropped 1 base, with 6 bases sitting between them. CDR1 and CDR2 (germline): FNHDT, SITEND (reference sequence). The CDR3 bases that were read are TGTGCCAGCAGTATTGCAGTAAACACCGGG. This sequence encodes CASSIAVNTG. Given in full, the CDR3 is CASSIAVNTGQLYF. The variable domain in full, with the rest retrieved from reference TRBV19 and TRBJ2-2, is GGIITQTPKFLIGQEGQKLTLKCQQNFNHDTMYWYRQDSGKGLRLIYYSITENDLQKGDLSEGYDASREKKSSFSLTVTSAQKNEMAVFLCASSIAVNTGQLYFGEGSKLTVL.

This clone was detected only a few times. Any gene name here is a mouse gene name. Read coverage stops 4 residues before the CDR3 terminus; the germline J gene supplies the remainder. J is TRBJ2-7 and V is TRBV19; no clear D. Germline V gene lookup returns CDR1 FNHDT and CDR2 SITEND (reference sequence). The CDR3 spans 12 residues. The sequenced part of the CDR3 DNA is TGTGCCAGCAGTATAGTCAAATAT. The encoded protein is CASSIVKY. The whole CDR3 region reads CASSIVKYEQYF.

This clone came up a few times. The genes and germline here are from mouse. The read finishes 4 residues shy of the CDR3 end, and the germline J gene is used to complete it. V gene TRBV31 combines with J gene TRBJ2-1, with TRBD2 matching 10 bases. The CDR3 loop spans 14 amino acids. The germline V gene encodes CDR1 GKSSPN and CDR2 SITVG. The CDR3 loop is CAWSLAWGGAEQFF. CDR3 DNA, as far as it was read: TGTGCCTGGAGTCTAGCCTGGGGGGGCGCT.

In this sample, this clone turned up many times. Gene names follow the mouse nomenclature. The DNA ends 4 residues before the CDR3 does, and the rest of the CDR3 is filled in from the germline J gene. The chain employs TRBV1 and TRBJ2-1; 11 positions match TRBD2. Germline V lookup: CDR1 NSQYPW, CDR2 LRSPGD (reference sequence). The V segment lost 8 bases and the J segment 3 bases; nucleotides outside the gene matches: 0. The CDR3 covers 13 residues. CDR3 DNA, as far as it was read: TGCACCTGCGGGACTGGGGGCTATGCT. This translates into CTCGTGGYA. The CDR3, in full, reads CTCGTGGYAEQFF. Full variable domain (rest looked up from reference TRBV1 and TRBJ2-1): VTLLEQNPRWRLVPRGQAVNLRCILKNSQYPWMSWYQQDLQKQLQWLFTLRSPGDKEVKSLPGADYLATRVTDTELRLQVANMSQGRTLYCTCGTGGYAEQFFGPGTRLTVL.

About this clone: Germline and genes: mouse. The missing CDR3 end, 4 residues past where the read stops, is filled in from the germline J gene. The chain combines TRBV13-2 with TRBJ2-3; 8 bases match TRBD1. The germline V gene encodes CDR1 NNHNN and CDR2 SYGAGS (reference sequence). J gave up 0 bases and V 3 bases, and 3 bases lay outside the gene matches. The CDR3 has 15 residues. The covered CDR3 bases are TGTGCCAGCGGTGGAACAGGGGGAAGTGCAGAA. It codes for CASGGTGGSAE. The complete CDR3 reads CASGGTGGSAETLYF.

This clone was observed at least ten times. The genes are named according to mouse. The read ends 4 residues shy of where the CDR3 ends; the end is completed using the germline J gene. The V and J genes are TRBV16 and TRBJ2-1; TRBD2 aligns across 7 bases. The CDR3 has 16 amino acids. J lost 1 base, V lost 2 bases, and 5 bases had no gene match. Germline CDR1 SGHSA, CDR2 FRNQAP. Here the CDR3 reads CASSLKTGANYAEQFF. The covered CDR3 bases are TGTGCAAGCAGCTTAAAAACTGGGGCCAACTATGCT. The entire variable domain, with the rest obtained from reference TRBV16 and TRBJ2-1, is as follows: NAGVIQTPRHKVTGKGQEATLWCEPISGHSAVFWYRQTIVQGLEFLTYFRNQAPIDDSGMPKERFSAQMPNQSHSTLKIQSTQPQDSAVYLCASSLKTGANYAEQFFGPGTRLTVL.

This clone has a handful of counts. The gene names here belong to mouse. The DNA ends 4 residues before the CDR3 does, and the rest of the CDR3 is filled in from the germline J gene. This rearrangement joins TRBV13-3 to TRBJ2-1; 8 nucleotides match TRBD1. The V segment lost 3 bases and the J segment 3 bases; nucleotides outside the gene matches: 5. The CDR3 has 15 amino acids. Germline lookup yields CDR1 NNHDY and CDR2 SYVADS. This CDR3 reads CASSGPGGIYAEQFF. The CDR3 bases that were read are TGTGCCAGCAGTGGGCCAGGGGGCATCTATGCT.

On this clone: Genes and germline come from the mouse. The read falls 4 residues short of the CDR3 end, and the missing part is taken from the germline J gene. V gene TRBV16 combines with J gene TRBJ1-1; no reliable D call. Germline-derived CDR1 and CDR2 are SGHSA and FRNQAP. This CDR3 is built from 13 residues. The V end was cut by 0 bases, the J end by 3 bases, with 5 bases between. CDR3 residues: CASSLDGDTEVFF. The sequenced CDR3 bases are TGTGCAAGCAGCTTAGATGGGGACACA.

Points on this clone: Germline and genes: mouse. The CDR3 end lies 4 residues beyond the end of the read and is filled in from the germline J gene. This sequence joins TRBV19 and TRBJ1-4; perhaps TRBD1 as D (6 bases). The CDR3 consists of 14 residues. The ends were cut back, 1 base at V and 6 bases at J, with 10 bases in the middle. CDR1 FNHDT and CDR2 SITEND come from the germline V gene (reference sequence). Partial CDR3 DNA: TGTGCCAGCAGTATAAGCTGGGGGCACGAA. Protein sequence: CASSISWGHE. From start to end, the CDR3 is CASSISWGHERLFF.

This clone turned up a few times. Germline and genes here are mouse. The CDR3 goes on 4 residues after the read ends, and that part is filled in from the germline J gene. The chain links TRBV31 to TRBJ2-3, with a possible D match to TRBD2 (6 bases). Trimming removed 0 bases from V and 0 bases from J, with 7 bases in between. The germline V gene encodes CDR1 GKSSPN and CDR2 SITVG. The CDR3 covers 14 residues. This CDR3 is CAWSLGTSAETLYF. The CDR3 bases that were read are TGTGCCTGGAGTCTTGGGACTAGTGCAGAA.